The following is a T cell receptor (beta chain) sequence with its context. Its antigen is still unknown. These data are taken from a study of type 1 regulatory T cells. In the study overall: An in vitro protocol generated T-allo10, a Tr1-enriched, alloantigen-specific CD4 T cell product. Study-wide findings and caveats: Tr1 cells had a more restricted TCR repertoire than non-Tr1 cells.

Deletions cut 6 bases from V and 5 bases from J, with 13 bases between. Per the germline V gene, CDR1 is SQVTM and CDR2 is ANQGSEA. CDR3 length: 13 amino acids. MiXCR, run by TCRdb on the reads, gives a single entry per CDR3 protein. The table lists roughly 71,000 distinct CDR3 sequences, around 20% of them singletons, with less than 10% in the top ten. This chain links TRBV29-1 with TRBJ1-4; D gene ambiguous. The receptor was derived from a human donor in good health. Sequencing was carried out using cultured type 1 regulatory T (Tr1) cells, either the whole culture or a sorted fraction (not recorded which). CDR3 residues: CSVEESSNEKLFF. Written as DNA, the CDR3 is TGCAGCGTCGAGGAAAGTTCCAATGAAAAACTGTTTTTT. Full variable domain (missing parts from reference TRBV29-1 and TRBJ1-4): SAVISQKPSRDICQRGTSLTIQCQVDSQVTMMFWYRQQPGQSLTLIATANQGSEATYESGFVIDKFPISRPNLTFSTLTVSNMSPEDSSIYLCSVEESSNEKLFFGSGTQLSVL.